This TCR beta chain emerged from a study of cytomegalovirus exposure and HLA in healthy donors. For the study at large: Samples from HLA-typed donors yielded 65 million to 85 million unique TCRs in an early data release.

Study results and caveats: V- and J-gene trimming in TCR beta was tied to a missense DCLRE1C variant by an analysis performed later.

Primers: 60 Vbeta forward and 13 Jbeta reverse. Here immunoSEQ multiplex PCR was the method, and the copy in TCRdb shows in-frame clones only, minus some. This sample has more than 90,000 clones, with around 76% found just once. As for this clone: What it binds is not known.

The germline V gene encodes CDR1 LNHDA and CDR2 SQIVND (reference sequence). Trimming at V came to 8 bases and at J to 0 bases, leaving 5 bases not matched to a gene. The CDR3 length is 15 residues. The sequenced material came from PBMCs. V usage is TRBV19 and J usage is TRBJ2-2; 8 bases map to TRBD2. This TCR was sampled from a human donor in good health. The CDR3 bases are TGTGCCAGTGGACGACTAGCGCCGAACACCGGGGAGCTGTTTTTT. As protein: CASGRLAPNTGELFF.